This T cell receptor beta chain was captured by sequencing in a study of shared clonotypes between healthy human individuals. Per sorted-subset replicate PCR, input was 200 to 250 ng DNA, representing around 29,000 T cell genomes. TCRdb keeps only in-frame clones here, not all; method: immunoSEQ multiplex PCR. The sample has millions of clones, 95% seen once. This CDR3 is 14 amino acids long. Germline V gene data show CDR1 as SGHTA and CDR2 as FQGTGA. Trimming at V came to 5 bases and at J to 1 base, leaving 5 bases not matched to a gene. The TCR was taken from a man between 18 and 29 years old in good health. What was sequenced was naive CD4+ T cells sorted from blood. As to subset: CD45RA+ positively selected. The chain recombines TRBV7-3 with TRBJ2-7; 7 bases match TRBD2. The chain's CDR3 is CASSPSSGSYEQYF. CDR3 nucleotide sequence: TGTGCCAGCAGCCCGTCTAGCGGATCCTACGAGCAGTACTTC.